This entry features one T cell receptor beta chain sequence. The antigen is unknown. Researchers isolated CD4+ and CD8+ cells by positive magnetic bead selection and then checked their purity by flow cytometry. Germline values: CDR1 LNHDA, CDR2 SQIVND (reference sequence). There are 12 residues in the CDR3. The ends were cut back, 3 bases at V and 2 bases at J, with 5 bases in the middle. Profiled with immunoSEQ multiplex PCR; TCRdb holds only in-frame clones, not every one. The sample holds under 20,000 clones; 85% are singletons and the top ten take under 8%. These data are taken from a study of somatic mutations in cytotoxic T cells in rheumatoid arthritis. Study results and limitations: CD8+ T-cell clonality showed no significant difference between rheumatoid arthritis patients and age-matched healthy controls.

The sample taken for sequencing was CD8+ T cells sorted from blood. The origin of this receptor is a middle-aged woman with rheumatoid arthritis. This chain joins TRBV19 and TRBJ2-7, with D possibly TRBD2 on 5 matching bases. The CDR3 nucleotides are TGTGCCAGTAGTATCGGGACCTACGAGCAGTACTTC. Translating it yields CASSIGTYEQYF. Full variable domain (rest looked up from reference TRBV19 and TRBJ2-7): DGGITQSPKYLFRKEGQNVTLSCEQNLNHDAMYWYRQDPGQGLRLIYYSQIVNDFQKGDIAEGYSVSREKKESFPLTVTSAQKNPTAFYLCASSIGTYEQYFGPGTRLTVT.